The 4 T cell receptor beta chains below all came from one sample that was sequenced in a study of glioma-infiltrating T cells. Amplification of TCR alpha and beta CDR3 regions from RNA used iRepertoire nested multiplex PCR. In TCRdb, the multiplex PCR reads were re-called with MiXCR into one record per CDR3 protein. The table records around 390,000 distinct CDR3 sequences, roughly two fifths of them present only once. Sequenced sample: glioma tissue, nonneoplastic brain tissue, or PBMCs (not recorded which). The source is a human donor with low-grade glioma or glioblastoma, undergoing nonglioma brain surgery, or in good health (not recorded which).

The table lists this clonotype with a count of one. A much larger clone sits a single nucleotide away, making a read error possible. The genes are TRBV28 and TRBJ2-3; the D call may be TRBD1 or TRBD2 (5 bases each). The CDR3 runs 15 residues. Germline V gene sequence: CDR1 MDHEN, CDR2 SYDVKM. Deletions cut 3 bases from V and 4 bases from J, with 14 bases between. The CDR3, as DNA: TGTGCCAGCAGTTTGTTCGAGGGGAGTTCAGATACGCAGTATTTT. Residues: CASSLFEGSSDTQYF.

This clonotype was seen many times. This chain links TRBV7-2 with TRBJ1-5, with D maybe TRBD1 (6 bases). From germline, CDR1 is SGHTA and CDR2 FQGNSA. The CDR3 is 16 residues long. V lost 5 bases and J 6 bases, leaving 20 bases between the germline ends. This chain's CDR3 is CASSPRATGGGQPQHF. DNA for the CDR3: TGTGCCAGCAGCCCCCGGGCCACGGGGGGCGGTCAGCCCCAGCATTTT.

The table lists this clonotype with a few counts. This chain joins TRBV6-5 and TRBJ2-5; no definite D call. In germline, CDR1 is MNHEY, CDR2 SVGAGI. Between the trimmed V and J ends, which lost 0 bases and 2 bases, there was a span of 7 bases. The CDR3 sequence is 14 residues long. DNA for the CDR3: TGTGCCAGCAGTTACTCGGGCAGACAAGAGACCCAGTACTTC. Translation gives CASSYSGRQETQYF.

In DNA form, the CDR3 reads TGTGCCAGCAGTCGACCAGGGGGACAGGGGACAGATACGCAGTATTTT. This codes for CASSRPGGQGTDTQYF. This sequence joins TRBV27 and TRBJ2-3, with 10 bases matching TRBD1. J was trimmed by 3 bases and V by 5 bases; bases with no gene match: 8. The CDR3 totals 16 residues. Germline V gene sequence: CDR1 MNHEY, CDR2 SMNVEV (reference sequence).